Below are 27 T cell receptor beta chains sequenced from a single sample in a study of blood T cells in healthy people across ages. Using a J-beta primer mix together with a sample-barcoded 5' primer, a second PCR was run for roughly 6 to 12 cycles. TCRdb reanalysed the 5' RACE reads using MiXCR and keeps one entry per CDR3 protein. The table records under 1,000,000 distinct CDR3 sequences, about 46% of them present only once. What was sequenced was blood. The receptors originated from a man older than 75 in good health.

The rearrangement links TRBV7-2 to TRBJ1-6, with D perhaps TRBD1 (6 bases). Germline CDR1 and CDR2: SGHTA and FQGNSA. The V gene lost 1 base and the J gene lost 8 bases, with 18 bases spanning the gap. The CDR3 is 17 amino acids. Written as DNA, the CDR3 is TGTGCCAGCAGCTTAGTGTCCCGGCGGGGGCTCGATTCACCCCTCCACTTT. Translating gives CASSLVSRRGLDSPLHF. Together with reference TRBV7-2 and TRBJ1-6, the CDR3 gives the full variable domain: GAGVSQSPSNKVTEKGKDVELRCDPISGHTALYWYRQSLGQGLEFLIYFQGNSAPDKSGLPSDRFSAERTGGSVSTLTIQRTQQEDSAVYLCASSLVSRRGLDSPLHFGNGTRLTVT.

V and J are TRBV27 and TRBJ1-1, with D maybe TRBD1 (5 bases). Trimming took 6 bases from V and 5 from J, leaving 10 bases between them. Looked up from germline, CDR1 is MNHEY and CDR2 is SMNVEV (reference sequence). The CDR3 spans 12 residues. CDR3 nucleotide sequence: TGTGCCAGCAGACGGGGGATTACTGAAGCTTTCTTT. Translating it yields CASRRGITEAFF.

V and J are TRBV29-1 and TRBJ2-7; possibly TRBD1 for D (6 bases). Germline lookup yields CDR1 SQVTM and CDR2 ANQGSEA. This CDR3 has 13 residues. The germline V and J ends were trimmed by 3 bases and 3 bases, with 12 bases remaining between them. The CDR3 DNA sequence: TGCAGCGTTGAGTCAGGGGTCGGCTACGAGCAGTACTTC. It specifies CSVESGVGYEQYF.

The rearrangement links TRBV3-1 to TRBJ1-2; D is ambiguous. Germline lookup yields CDR1 LGHDT and CDR2 YNNKEL (reference sequence). V lost 1 base, J lost 13 bases, and 10 bases lay in between. The CDR3 loop spans 11 amino acids. The CDR3 nucleotides are TGTGCCAGCAGCCAAGGCAGCTCGTTCACCTTC. Amino acid sequence: CASSQGSSFTF.

The rearrangement links TRBV6-6 to TRBJ1-6; TRBD1 matches at 7 bases. The CDR3 is 15 amino acids. V was pared by 5 bases and J by 5 bases, with 6 bases of the junction left unmatched. Germline values: CDR1 MNHNY, CDR2 SVGAGI (reference sequence). CDR3 sequence reads: CASSVGQVDNSPLHF. The CDR3 DNA reads as TGTGCCAGCAGTGTTGGACAGGTGGATAATTCACCCCTCCACTTT.

The chain uses TRBV20-1 and TRBJ2-7; the D call may be TRBD1 or TRBD2 (6 bases each). Per germline, CDR1 DFQATT and CDR2 SNEGSKA (reference sequence). The CDR3 sequence is 17 residues long. Trimming pared 0 bases from V and 7 bases from J, leaving 25 bases between. CDR3: CSARDEGGQTIYGEQYF. The CDR3 DNA is TGCAGTGCTAGAGATGAGGGAGGACAGACAATCTACGGTGAGCAGTACTTC.

This clonotype was seen only a few times. This chain connects TRBV7-2 to TRBJ2-5; no definite D call. Trimming shortened V by 0 bases and J by 11 bases, and 10 bases separated the two germline ends. Per the germline V gene, CDR1 is SGHTA and CDR2 is FQGNSA. The CDR3 covers 12 residues. The CDR3 DNA reads TGTGCCAGCAGCTTAGCGATTGATGAGCAGTACTTC. Its translation: CASSLAIDEQYF. Full variable domain (rest looked up from reference TRBV7-2 and TRBJ2-5): GAGVSQSPSNKVTEKGKDVELRCDPISGHTALYWYRQSLGQGLEFLIYFQGNSAPDKSGLPSDRFSAERTGGSVSTLTIQRTQQEDSAVYLCASSLAIDEQYFGPGTRLLVL.

The table lists this clonotype with a few counts. Given a much more abundant clone one base away, this may be a read error. The rearrangement joins TRBV28 to TRBJ2-1; 12 bases agree with TRBD2. With the DNA end fitting TRBJ2-7 better, the J assignment may be wrong. CDR3 size: 14 residues. From germline, CDR1 is MDHEN and CDR2 SYDVKM. CDR3 bases: TGTGCCAGCAAGACTAGCGGGAGATACAATGAGCAGTACTTC. It encodes CASKTSGRYNEQYF.

This chain links TRBV7-2 with TRBJ1-2; 12 bases are a match to TRBD1. Per germline, CDR1 SGHTA and CDR2 FQGNSA. The CDR3 spans 17 residues. V lost 1 base and J lost 8; bases outside the gene matches: 11. The CDR3 DNA reads as TGTGCCAGCAGCTTAGTGGGACAGGGGGCGTTAACGTCGGGCTACACCTTC. Encoded protein: CASSLVGQGALTSGYTF.

This clonotype was found many times. V usage is TRBV29-1 and J usage is TRBJ2-3; D gene ambiguous. This CDR3 has 10 amino acids. Trimming shortened V by 7 bases and J by 5 bases, and 7 bases separated the two germline ends. The germline V gene has CDR1 SQVTM and CDR2 ANQGSEA. The CDR3 sequence is CSAVRDTQYF. The CDR3 coding sequence is TGCAGCGCCGTCAGAGATACGCAGTATTTT.

Points on this clonotype: One end of the junction is discordant with germline, which a read error may explain. The rearrangement joins TRBV9 to TRBJ2-1; D remains ambiguous. This CDR3 is 13 amino acids long. Germline V gene sequence: CDR1 SGDLS, CDR2 YYNGEE. The CDR3 protein is CAGSVDPLREQFF. The CDR3 DNA follows: TGTGCCGGCAGCGTAGATCCCCTAAGGGAGCAGTTCTTC.

The chain uses TRBV7-2 and TRBJ2-7, with D unclear. The length of the CDR3 is 15 residues. Germline V gene lookup returns CDR1 SGHTA and CDR2 FQGNSA. Trimming shortened V by 0 bases and J by 7 bases, and 16 bases separated the two germline ends. CDR3 nucleotides: TGTGCCAGCAGCTTAGCTACGGAGTTCGGGTCGGAGCAGTACTTC. The encoded protein is CASSLATEFGSEQYF.

This chain links TRBV29-1 with TRBJ2-1; no definite D call. The V and J ends lost 6 bases and 10 bases respectively, with 13 bases between them. Germline values: CDR1 SQVTM, CDR2 ANQGSEA. CDR3 length equals 11 residues. CDR3: CSVTVAREQFF. The CDR3 bases are TGCAGCGTCACCGTGGCTCGGGAGCAGTTCTTC.

Ten or more counts support this clonotype. V usage is TRBV18 and J usage is TRBJ2-7, with 9 bases lining up with TRBD1. V gave up 6 bases and J gave up 3 bases; unmatched junction bases: 3. Germline-derived CDR1 and CDR2 are KGHSH and LQKENI. The CDR3 totals 13 residues. As DNA, the CDR3 is TGTGCCAGCTCCGACAGGGGGAACTACGAGCAGTACTTC. As protein: CASSDRGNYEQYF. The whole variable domain, filled in from reference TRBV18 and TRBJ2-7, reads NAGVMQNPRHLVRRRGQEARLRCSPMKGHSHVYWYRQLPEEGLKFMVYLQKENIIDESGMPKERFSAEFPKEGPSILRIQQVVRGDSAAYFCASSDRGNYEQYFGPGTRLTVT.

This clonotype was recorded at least ten times. The chain joins TRBV7-2 to TRBJ2-1; TRBD1 or TRBD2 may be the D gene (5 bases each). The CDR3 runs 14 residues. The V and J ends lost 4 bases and 6 bases respectively, with 13 bases between them. Germline V gene lookup returns CDR1 SGHTA and CDR2 FQGNSA. CDR3: CASSWDRKINEQFF. CDR3 nucleotides: TGTGCCAGCAGCTGGGACCGAAAGATCAATGAGCAGTTCTTC.

This clonotype was observed a few times. The junction differs from germline at one of its ends, possibly a read error. The V and J genes are TRBV5-4 and TRBJ2-6, with D possibly being TRBD1 or TRBD2 (6 bases each). The CDR3 has 16 amino acids. In germline, CDR1 is SGHNT, CDR2 YYREEE (reference sequence). As DNA, the CDR3 is TGTGCCAGCAGTGCGGGACACGGTGCTGGGGTCAACGTCCTGACTTTC. It codes for CASSAGHGAGVNVLTF.

The rearrangement joins TRBV12-3 or TRBV12-4 to TRBJ1-2; D is ambiguous. The V and J ends lost 5 bases and 4 bases respectively, with 20 bases between them. CDR3 length: 16 amino acids. As DNA, the CDR3 is TGTGCCAGCAGTCTCCAATTGAGTGGAAGGATCTATGGCTACACCTTC. Translated: CASSLQLSGRIYGYTF.

A single count supports this clonotype. V and J are TRBV2 and TRBJ1-4; weak D call: TRBD1 (6 bases). Trimming removed 3 bases from V and 4 bases from J, with 12 bases in between. Germline lookup yields CDR1 SNHLY and CDR2 FYNNEI. CDR3 length: 15 amino acids. The CDR3 DNA reads TGTGCCAGCAGTGAGAGGACAGCCATTAATGAAAAACTGTTTTTT. Its protein is CASSERTAINEKLFF.

This chain uses TRBV2 with TRBJ1-2; TRBD1 matches at 11 bases. Germline CDR1 is SNHLY and CDR2 is FYNNEI. CDR3 length: 14 residues. V trimming: 6 bases; J trimming: 8 bases; junction bases outside the gene matches: 8. The CDR3 protein is CASRAGQGAGGYTF. As DNA, the CDR3 is TGTGCCAGCAGGGCCGGACAGGGGGCTGGGGGCTACACCTTC.

In regard to this clonotype: A junction end diverges from the germline sequence, so it may reflect a read error. The chain employs TRBV20-1 and TRBJ2-1; either TRBD1 or TRBD2 may fit D (5 bases each). This CDR3 comprises 16 residues. Germline loops: CDR1 DFQATT, CDR2 SNEGSKA (reference sequence). The CDR3, as DNA: TGCAGTGCTAGTATGGGGGTGCTTACATCCTACGATGAGCAGTTCTTC. Translation gives CSASMGVLTSYDEQFF.

The chain recombines TRBV18 with TRBJ2-1, with 7 bases that match TRBD2. Germline V gene data show CDR1 as KGHSH and CDR2 as LQKENI. The CDR3 sequence is 14 residues long. After removal of 1 base from V and 4 bases from J, the junction contained 1 base not matched to a gene. CDR3 in amino acids: CASSPRREYNEQFF. The CDR3 DNA is TGTGCCAGCTCACCACGGCGGGAGTACAATGAGCAGTTCTTC.

This clonotype was seen repeatedly, ten times or more. The chain is built from TRBV2 and TRBJ2-2; D unclear. Trimming pared 7 bases from V and 9 bases from J, leaving 15 bases between. Germline V gene sequence: CDR1 SNHLY, CDR2 FYNNEI. The CDR3 runs to 13 residues. CDR3 protein: CASNGPFDRELFF. As DNA, the CDR3 is TGTGCCAGCAATGGGCCCTTCGATCGGGAGCTGTTTTTT.

This clonotype came up many times. V gene TRBV7-2 combines with J gene TRBJ2-7; D remains unclear. V lost 1 base and J lost 2, with 15 bases in between. Germline V gives CDR1 SGHTA, CDR2 FQGNSA. The CDR3 length is 16 residues. The CDR3 spells CASSLEGPRNPYEQYF. CDR3 coding DNA: TGTGCCAGCAGCTTAGAAGGCCCCCGGAACCCCTACGAGCAGTACTTC.

The rearrangement uses TRBV4-1 and TRBJ2-3, with 8 bases that match TRBD2. Germline CDR1 MGHRA, CDR2 YSYEKL. J was trimmed by 1 base and V by 2 bases; bases with no gene match: 5. This CDR3 contains 16 residues. The CDR3 loop is CASSQITSGRTDTQYF. The CDR3 DNA is TGCGCCAGCAGCCAAATCACTAGCGGTCGCACAGATACGCAGTATTTT.

Only a few counts were recorded for this clonotype. The rearrangement uses TRBV29-1 and TRBJ2-1, with TRBD1 matching over 8 bases. The length of the CDR3 is 12 residues. CDR1 and CDR2 (germline): SQVTM, ANQGSEA. The V segment lost 8 bases and the J segment 6 bases; nucleotides outside the gene matches: 6. This CDR3 is CSMTGDGNEQFF. The CDR3 DNA follows: TGCAGCATGACAGGGGATGGCAATGAGCAGTTCTTC.

In this sample, this clonotype turned up a few times. The rearrangement links TRBV6-6 to TRBJ2-7, with D possibly being TRBD1 (5 bases). The CDR3 runs 17 residues. Germline CDR1 is MNHNY and CDR2 is SVGAGI (reference sequence). With 0 bases removed from V and 5 bases from J, the gap between germline ends came to 20 bases. The CDR3 DNA is TGTGCCAGCAGTTACTCGAATGAGACAGCCGCCTTCCACGAGCAGTACTTC. This codes for CASSYSNETAAFHEQYF.

The V call is TRBV29-1, the J call TRBJ2-6; a weak D match, TRBD2 (5 bases). The V and J ends lost 4 bases and 3 bases respectively, with 10 bases between them. Germline values: CDR1 SQVTM, CDR2 ANQGSEA. The CDR3 contains 14 residues. The CDR3 DNA follows: TGCAGCGTTGGTGGGGAGAGTGGGGCCAACGTCCTGACTTTC. Translation: CSVGGESGANVLTF.